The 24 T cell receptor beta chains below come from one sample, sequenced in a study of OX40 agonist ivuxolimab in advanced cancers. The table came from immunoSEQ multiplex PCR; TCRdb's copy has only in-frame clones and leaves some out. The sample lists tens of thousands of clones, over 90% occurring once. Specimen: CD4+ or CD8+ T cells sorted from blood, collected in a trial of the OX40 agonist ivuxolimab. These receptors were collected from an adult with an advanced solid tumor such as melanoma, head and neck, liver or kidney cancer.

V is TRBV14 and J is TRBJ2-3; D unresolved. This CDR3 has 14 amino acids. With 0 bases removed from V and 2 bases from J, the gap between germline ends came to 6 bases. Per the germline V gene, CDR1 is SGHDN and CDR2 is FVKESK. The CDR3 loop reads CASSQDVFTDTQYF. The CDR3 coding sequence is TGTGCCAGCAGCCAAGACGTCTTCACAGATACGCAGTATTTT.

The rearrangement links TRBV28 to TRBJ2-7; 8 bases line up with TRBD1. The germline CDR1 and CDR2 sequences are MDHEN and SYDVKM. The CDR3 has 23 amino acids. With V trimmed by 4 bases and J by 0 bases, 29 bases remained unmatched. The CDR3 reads CASSSIEKRRGLTSLVPSYEQYF. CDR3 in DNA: TGTGCCAGCAGTTCGATCGAAAAACGCAGGGGGCTCACCTCTCTAGTACCCTCCTACGAGCAGTACTTC.

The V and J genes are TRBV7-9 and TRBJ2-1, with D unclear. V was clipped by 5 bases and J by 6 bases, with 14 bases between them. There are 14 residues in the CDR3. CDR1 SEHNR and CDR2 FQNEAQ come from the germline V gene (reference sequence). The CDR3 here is CASSASDGINEQFF. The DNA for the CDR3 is TGTGCCAGCAGCGCGTCGGACGGAATCAATGAGCAGTTCTTC. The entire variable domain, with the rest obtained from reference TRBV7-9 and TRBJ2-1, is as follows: DTGVSQNPRHKITKRGQNVTFRCDPISEHNRLYWYRQTLGQGPEFLTYFQNEAQLEKSRLLSDRFSAERPKGSFSTLEIQRTEQGDSAMYLCASSASDGINEQFFGPGTRLTVL.

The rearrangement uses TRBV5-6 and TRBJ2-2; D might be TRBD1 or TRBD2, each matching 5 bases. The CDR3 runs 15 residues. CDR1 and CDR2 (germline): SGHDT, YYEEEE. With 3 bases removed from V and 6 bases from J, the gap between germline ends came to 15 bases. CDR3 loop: CASSSFWGLPGELFF. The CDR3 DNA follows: TGTGCCAGCAGCTCCTTTTGGGGGTTGCCCGGGGAGCTGTTTTTT.

In DNA form, the CDR3 reads TGTGCCAGCAGAGTGGATGGACCCTCCGGGAGGTATGGCTACACCTTC. It yields the protein CASRVDGPSGRYGYTF. This sequence joins TRBV27 and TRBJ1-2; D unclear. The germline gives CDR1 MNHEY, CDR2 SMNVEV (reference sequence). The CDR3 extends over 16 amino acids. The germline V and J ends were trimmed by 6 bases and 5 bases, with 22 bases remaining between them.

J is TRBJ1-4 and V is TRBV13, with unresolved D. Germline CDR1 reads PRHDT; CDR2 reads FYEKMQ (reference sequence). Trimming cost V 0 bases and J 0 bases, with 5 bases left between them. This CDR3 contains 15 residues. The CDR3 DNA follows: TGTGCCAGCAGCTTAGGTCCGGCAACTAATGAAAAACTGTTTTTT. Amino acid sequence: CASSLGPATNEKLFF.

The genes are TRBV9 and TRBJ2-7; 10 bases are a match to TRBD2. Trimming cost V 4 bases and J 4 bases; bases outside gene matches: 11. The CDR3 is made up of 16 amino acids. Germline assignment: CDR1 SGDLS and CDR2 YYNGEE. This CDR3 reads CASSQSGLAGVYEQYF. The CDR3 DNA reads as TGTGCCAGCAGCCAATCGGGGCTAGCGGGAGTATACGAGCAGTACTTC.

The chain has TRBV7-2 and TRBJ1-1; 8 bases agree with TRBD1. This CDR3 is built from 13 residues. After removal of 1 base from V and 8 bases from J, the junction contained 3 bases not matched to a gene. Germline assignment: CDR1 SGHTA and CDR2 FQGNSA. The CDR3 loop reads CASSLGTGREAFF. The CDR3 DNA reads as TGTGCCAGCAGCTTAGGGACAGGGCGGGAAGCTTTCTTT.

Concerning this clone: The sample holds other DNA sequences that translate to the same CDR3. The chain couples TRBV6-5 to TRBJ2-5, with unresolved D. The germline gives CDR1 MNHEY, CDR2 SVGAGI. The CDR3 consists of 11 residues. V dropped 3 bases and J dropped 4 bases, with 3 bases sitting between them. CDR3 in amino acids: CASSYGETQYF. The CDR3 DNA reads TGTGCCAGCAGTTATGGAGAGACCCAGTACTTC.

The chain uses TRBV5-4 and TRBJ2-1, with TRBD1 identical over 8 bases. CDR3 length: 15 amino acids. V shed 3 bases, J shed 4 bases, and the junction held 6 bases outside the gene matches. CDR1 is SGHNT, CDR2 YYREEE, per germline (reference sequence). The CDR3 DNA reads TGTGCCAGCAGCTGGGACAGGAACCCTTACAATGAGCAGTTCTTC. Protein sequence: CASSWDRNPYNEQFF.

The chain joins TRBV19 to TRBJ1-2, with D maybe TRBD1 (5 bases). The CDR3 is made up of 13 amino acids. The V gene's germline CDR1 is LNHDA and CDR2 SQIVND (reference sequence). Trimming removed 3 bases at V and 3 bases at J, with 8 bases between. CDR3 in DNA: TGTGCCAGTAGTATTACAGGAGACTATGGCTACACCTTC. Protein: CASSITGDYGYTF.

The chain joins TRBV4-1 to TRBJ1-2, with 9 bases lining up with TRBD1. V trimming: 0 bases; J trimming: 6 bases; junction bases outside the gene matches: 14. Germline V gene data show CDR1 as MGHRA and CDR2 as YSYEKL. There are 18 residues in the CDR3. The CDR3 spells CASSQDSGAQGANDGYTF. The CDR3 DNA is TGCGCCAGCAGCCAAGATTCGGGCGCACAGGGGGCTAATGATGGCTACACCTTC.

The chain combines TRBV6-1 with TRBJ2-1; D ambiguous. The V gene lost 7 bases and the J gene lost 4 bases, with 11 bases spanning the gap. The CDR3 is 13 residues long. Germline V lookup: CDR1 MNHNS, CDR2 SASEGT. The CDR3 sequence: CASIGYFYNEQFF. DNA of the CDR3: TGTGCCAGCATAGGCTACTTTTACAATGAGCAGTTCTTC.

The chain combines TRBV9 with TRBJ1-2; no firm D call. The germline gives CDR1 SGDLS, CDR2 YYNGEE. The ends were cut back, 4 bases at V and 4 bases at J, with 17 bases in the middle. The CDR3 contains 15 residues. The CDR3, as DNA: TGTGCCAGCAGCCCCCGGGGAGACCGATCCTATGGCTACACCTTC. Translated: CASSPRGDRSYGYTF.

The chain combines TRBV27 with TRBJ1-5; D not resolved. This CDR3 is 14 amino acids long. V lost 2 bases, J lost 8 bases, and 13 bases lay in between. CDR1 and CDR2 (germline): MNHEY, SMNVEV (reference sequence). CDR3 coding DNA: TGTGCCAGCAGTTTACACAGAGGAAGAGAGCCCCAGCATTTT. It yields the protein CASSLHRGREPQHF.

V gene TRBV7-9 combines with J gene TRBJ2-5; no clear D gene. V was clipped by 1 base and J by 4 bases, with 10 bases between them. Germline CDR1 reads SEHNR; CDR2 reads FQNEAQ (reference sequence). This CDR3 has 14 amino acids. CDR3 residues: CASSLVLDPETQYF. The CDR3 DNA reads TGTGCCAGCAGCTTAGTCCTAGACCCAGAGACCCAGTACTTC.

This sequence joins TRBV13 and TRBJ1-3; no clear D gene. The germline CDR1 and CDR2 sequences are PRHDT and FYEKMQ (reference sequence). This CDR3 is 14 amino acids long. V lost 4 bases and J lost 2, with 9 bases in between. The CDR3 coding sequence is TGTGCCAGCAGCTCGATGGGCACTGGAAACACCATATATTTT. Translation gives CASSSMGTGNTIYF.

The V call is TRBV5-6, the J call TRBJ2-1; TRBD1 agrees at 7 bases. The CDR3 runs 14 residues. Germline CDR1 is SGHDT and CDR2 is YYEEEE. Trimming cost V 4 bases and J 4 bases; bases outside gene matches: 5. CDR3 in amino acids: CASSHGTAYNEQFF. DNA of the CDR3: TGTGCCAGCAGCCACGGGACAGCATACAATGAGCAGTTCTTC.

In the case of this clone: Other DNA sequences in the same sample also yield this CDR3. The CDR3 reads CSVGTGNSYEQYF. The CDR3 DNA reads TGCAGCGTGGGGACGGGGAATTCCTACGAGCAGTACTTC. The rearrangement uses TRBV29-1 and TRBJ2-7, with D tentatively TRBD1 or TRBD2 (5 bases each). This CDR3 has 13 residues. Germline CDR1 SQVTM, CDR2 ANQGSEA. The V gene lost 6 bases and the J gene lost 1 base, with 13 bases spanning the gap.

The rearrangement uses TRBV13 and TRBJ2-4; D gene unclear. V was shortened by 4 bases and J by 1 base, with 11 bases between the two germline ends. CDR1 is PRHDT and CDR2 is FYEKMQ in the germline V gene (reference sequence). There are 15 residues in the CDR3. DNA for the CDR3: TGTGCCAGCAGCTCATTTCTGAAGGCCAAAAACATTCAGTACTTC. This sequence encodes CASSSFLKAKNIQYF.

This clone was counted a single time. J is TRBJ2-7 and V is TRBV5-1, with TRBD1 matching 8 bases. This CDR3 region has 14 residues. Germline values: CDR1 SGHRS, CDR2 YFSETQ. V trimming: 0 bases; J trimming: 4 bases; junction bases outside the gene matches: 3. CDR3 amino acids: CASSLGQGRYEQYF. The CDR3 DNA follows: TGCGCCAGCAGCTTGGGACAGGGGAGGTACGAGCAGTACTTC.

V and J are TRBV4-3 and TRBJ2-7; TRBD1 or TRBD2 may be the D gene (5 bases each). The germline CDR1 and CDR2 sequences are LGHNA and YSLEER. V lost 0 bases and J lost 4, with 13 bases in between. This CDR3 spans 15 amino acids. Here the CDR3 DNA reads TGCGCCAGCAGCCAAGACCGGGACGAGTGGTACGAGCAGTACTTC. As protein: CASSQDRDEWYEQYF.

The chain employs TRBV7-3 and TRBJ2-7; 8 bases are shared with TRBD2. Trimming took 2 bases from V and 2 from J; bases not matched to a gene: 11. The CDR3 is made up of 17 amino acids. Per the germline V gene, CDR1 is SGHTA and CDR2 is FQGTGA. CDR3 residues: CASSLAGGPYTPYEQYF. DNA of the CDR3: TGTGCCAGCAGCTTAGCGGGGGGCCCGTACACGCCCTACGAGCAGTACTTC.

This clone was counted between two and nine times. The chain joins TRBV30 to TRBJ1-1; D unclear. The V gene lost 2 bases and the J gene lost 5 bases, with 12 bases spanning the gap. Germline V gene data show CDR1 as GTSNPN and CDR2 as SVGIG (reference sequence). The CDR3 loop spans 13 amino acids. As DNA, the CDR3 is TGTGCCTGGAGTCCGGGTCTAGGGACTGAAGCTTTCTTT. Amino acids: CAWSPGLGTEAFF.